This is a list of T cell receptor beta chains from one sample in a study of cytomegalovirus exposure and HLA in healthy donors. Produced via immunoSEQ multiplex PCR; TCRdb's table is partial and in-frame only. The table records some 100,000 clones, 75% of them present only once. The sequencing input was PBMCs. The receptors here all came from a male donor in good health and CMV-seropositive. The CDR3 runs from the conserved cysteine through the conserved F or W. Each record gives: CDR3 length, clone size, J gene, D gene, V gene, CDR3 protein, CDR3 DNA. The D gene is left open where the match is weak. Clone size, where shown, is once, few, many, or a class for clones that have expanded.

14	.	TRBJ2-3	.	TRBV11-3	CASSPRRITDTQYF	TGTGCCAGCAGCCCACGGAGGATCACAGATACGCAGTATTTT
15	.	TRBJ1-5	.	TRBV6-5	CASSYNSNSNQPQHF	TGTGCCAGCAGTTACAACAGTAATAGCAATCAGCCCCAGCATTTT
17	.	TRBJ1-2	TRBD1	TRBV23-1	CASTQPGQGPLKKGYTF	TGCGCCAGCACTCAACCGGGACAGGGTCCTTTAAAGAAGGGCTACACCTTC
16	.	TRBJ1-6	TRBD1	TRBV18	CASSPRPRGDNSPLHF	TGTGCCAGCTCACCACGACCCAGGGGGGATAATTCACCCCTCCACTTT
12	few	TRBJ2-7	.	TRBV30	CAWSVREYEQYF	TGTGCCTGGAGTGTAAGAGAATACGAGCAGTACTTC
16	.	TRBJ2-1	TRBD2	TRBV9	CASSPFSAGAWDEQFF	TGTGCCAGCAGCCCATTCTCAGCGGGGGCGTGGGATGAGCAGTTCTTC
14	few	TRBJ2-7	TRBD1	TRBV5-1	CASSPDRATYEQYF	TGCGCCAGCAGCCCGGACAGGGCAACCTACGAGCAGTACTTC
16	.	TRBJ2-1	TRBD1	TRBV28	CASSSDGTGVYNEQFF	TGTGCCAGCAGTTCAGACGGGACAGGGGTATACAATGAGCAGTTCTTC
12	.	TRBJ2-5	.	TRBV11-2	CASSFYQETQYF	TGTGCCAGCAGCTTCTACCAAGAGACCCAGTACTTC
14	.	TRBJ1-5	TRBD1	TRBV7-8	CASNVGQGSQPQHF	TGTGCCAGCAACGTGGGACAGGGGAGTCAGCCCCAGCATTTT
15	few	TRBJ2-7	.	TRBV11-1	CASRIGSEGSYEQYF	TGTGCCAGCAGAATAGGGTCCGAGGGCTCCTACGAGCAGTACTTC
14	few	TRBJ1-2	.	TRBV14	CASSQATGTYGYTF	TGTGCCAGCAGCCAAGCAACAGGGACCTATGGCTACACCTTC
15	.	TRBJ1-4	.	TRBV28	CASTRGGLGNEKLFF	TGTGCCAGCACCCGGGGGGGATTAGGTAATGAAAAACTGTTTTTT
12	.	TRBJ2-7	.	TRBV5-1	CASSEATSEQYF	TGCGCCAGCAGCGAGGCGACTTCCGAGCAGTACTTC
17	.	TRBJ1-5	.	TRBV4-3	CASSQLAPGQSDQPQHF	TGCGCCAGCAGCCAGCTCGCCCCAGGACAGTCTGATCAGCCCCAGCATTTT
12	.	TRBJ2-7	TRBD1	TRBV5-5	CASSLSWTGRYF	TGTGCCAGCAGCTTGTCCTGGACAGGTCGGTACTTC
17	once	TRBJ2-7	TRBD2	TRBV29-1	CSVEGGTSGGGSYEQYF	TGCAGCGTTGAAGGTGGGACTAGCGGGGGGGGCTCCTACGAGCAGTACTTC
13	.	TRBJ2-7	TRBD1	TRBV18	CASSGGQGDEQYF	TGTGCCAGCTCAGGGGGACAGGGTGACGAGCAGTACTTC
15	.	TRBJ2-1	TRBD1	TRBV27	CASSPWTGGQNEQFF	TGTGCCAGCAGTCCCTGGACAGGCGGTCAGAATGAGCAGTTCTTC
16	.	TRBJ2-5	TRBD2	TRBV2	CASSSTGTSGGRAQYF	TGTGCCAGCAGTTCTACCGGGACTAGCGGGGGGAGAGCCCAGTACTTC
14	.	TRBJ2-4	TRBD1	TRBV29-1	CSVGGGQGADIQYF	TGCAGCGTTGGGGGGGGACAGGGGGCGGACATTCAGTACTTC
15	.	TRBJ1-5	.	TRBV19	CASSSPHRENQPQHF	TGTGCCAGTAGTAGCCCCCACAGGGAGAATCAGCCCCAGCATTTT
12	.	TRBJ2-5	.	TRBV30	CAWSGAQETQYF	TGTGCCTGGAGTGGGGCCCAAGAGACCCAGTACTTC